This T cell receptor (beta chain) was sequenced during a study of OX40 agonist ivuxolimab in advanced cancers. The study, taken as a whole, reports: Averaged across samples, CD8+ T cells carried more expanded clones than CD4+ did. The study observed clonal expansion of CD4+ and CD8+ blood T cells by week 6 at 0.1 to 3.0 mg/kg.

The table came from immunoSEQ multiplex PCR; TCRdb's copy has only in-frame clones and leaves some out. Altogether around 92,000 clones are present, less than 95% being singletons, with the ten largest covering about 0.19%. Note on this clone: Its specificity is unknown.

The material was CD4+ or CD8+ T cells sorted from blood, obtained in a trial of the OX40 agonist ivuxolimab. The clonotype originates from an adult with an advanced solid tumor such as melanoma, head and neck, liver or kidney cancer.

The CDR3 sequence: CASSLYLKGGTIYF. The CDR3 coding sequence is TGTGCCAGCAGTTTATACTTGAAGGGAGGCACCATATATTTT. V gene TRBV28 combines with J gene TRBJ1-3; D ambiguous. The CDR3 spans 14 residues. V was cut by 1 base and J by 9 bases, with 13 bases left in between. Germline CDR1 is MDHEN and CDR2 is SYDVKM.